Following are 11 T cell receptor beta chains from one sample sequenced in a study of blood T cell repertoires in COVID-19. Clones were sequenced by immunoSEQ multiplex PCR, and TCRdb holds only the in-frame ones, with some missing. The sample records 160,000 or so clones, around 87% being singletons. Sequenced sample: peripheral blood. The receptors originated from a woman aged 70-85 years with COVID-19, enrolled during active disease.

The chain employs TRBV15 and TRBJ1-4; D is ambiguous. CDR1 is LNHNV and CDR2 is YYDKDF in the germline V gene (reference sequence). The CDR3 has 16 residues. V was shortened by 1 base and J by 4 bases, with 13 bases between the two germline ends. The CDR3 DNA sequence: TGTGCCACCAGCAGAGTACAGCGGTCCCTTAATGAAAAACTGTTTTTT. Residues: CATSRVQRSLNEKLFF. Full variable domain (missing parts from reference TRBV15 and TRBJ1-4): DAMVIQNPRYQVTQFGKPVTLSCSQTLNHNVMYWYQQKSSQAPKLLFHYYDKDFNNEADTPDNFQSRRPNTSFCFLDIRSPGLGDTAMYLCATSRVQRSLNEKLFFGSGTQLSVL.

This clone was seen once. This rearrangement joins TRBV7-2 to TRBJ2-5, with TRBD1 matching over 7 bases. The CDR3 extends over 14 amino acids. V was clipped by 5 bases and J by 1 base; unmatched bases: 4. The V gene's germline CDR1 is SGHTA and CDR2 FQGNSA. The CDR3: CASSATGAQETQYF. The CDR3 nucleotides read TGTGCCAGCAGCGCCACAGGGGCCCAAGAGACCCAGTACTTC.

This clone has a single count. The rearrangement links TRBV7-8 to TRBJ1-2; D is unresolved. The germline V and J ends were trimmed by 6 bases and 2 bases, with 10 bases remaining between them. Germline values: CDR1 SGHVS, CDR2 FQNEAQ. The CDR3 covers 13 residues. CDR3 in DNA: TGTGCCAGCAGTCGGGAGATCAACTATGGCTACACCTTC. This encodes CASSREINYGYTF.

The V call is TRBV9, the J call TRBJ2-5, with TRBD1 as a possible D gene (6 bases). CDR3 length equals 15 residues. V was pared by 0 bases and J by 1 base, with 10 bases between. Per the germline V gene, CDR1 is SGDLS and CDR2 is YYNGEE. The CDR3 loop reads CASSVDPDSQETQYF. CDR3 nucleotides: TGTGCCAGCAGCGTAGATCCGGACAGCCAAGAGACCCAGTACTTC.

The rearrangement uses TRBV5-4 and TRBJ1-6, with 9 bases that match TRBD1. Per the germline V gene, CDR1 is SGHNT and CDR2 is YYREEE (reference sequence). The CDR3 has 15 residues. J gave up 10 bases and V 2 bases, and 7 bases lay outside the gene matches. CDR3 amino acids: CASSFRWDRDSPLHF. CDR3 in DNA: TGTGCCAGCAGCTTTAGGTGGGACAGGGACTCACCCCTCCACTTT. Drawing the rest from reference TRBV5-4 and TRBJ1-6, the complete variable domain is ETGVTQSPTHLIKTRGQQVTLRCSSQSGHNTVSWYQQALGQGPQFIFQYYREEENGRGNFPPRFSGLQFPNYSSELNVNALELDDSALYLCASSFRWDRDSPLHFGNGTRLTVT.

This rearrangement joins TRBV6-1 to TRBJ2-7; D perhaps matches TRBD1 (6 bases). With 2 bases removed from V and 4 bases from J, the gap between germline ends came to 12 bases. This CDR3 contains 14 residues. In germline, CDR1 is MNHNS, CDR2 SASEGT. The DNA of the CDR3 is TGTGCCAGCAGTGAAACGTACAGGGCTTACGAGCAGTACTTC. This gives the protein CASSETYRAYEQYF.

The chain couples TRBV9 to TRBJ1-1; D ambiguous. Trimming took off 1 base at V and 1 base at J, with 8 bases between the two ends. The CDR3 length is 14 residues. Germline loops: CDR1 SGDLS, CDR2 YYNGEE. As DNA, the CDR3 is TGTGCCAGCAGCGTAAGGCCGGGGAACACTGAAGCTTTCTTT. It yields the protein CASSVRPGNTEAFF.

The V call is TRBV7-8, the J call TRBJ1-1; tentatively, D is TRBD1 (6 bases). The V end lost 1 base, the J end lost 4 bases, and 10 bases lay between the germline ends. Germline V lookup: CDR1 SGHVS, CDR2 FQNEAQ. This CDR3 region has 14 residues. In DNA, the CDR3 is TGTGCCAGCAGCTTAGGCCAGGGGTCCACTGAAGCTTTCTTT. Amino acids: CASSLGQGSTEAFF.

CDR3 coding DNA: TGCGCCAGCAGCCCGGAGGGGGGGGGCACAGATACGCAGTATTTT. It codes for CASSPEGGGTDTQYF. The chain combines TRBV5-1 with TRBJ2-3, with a tentative D call TRBD2 (7 bases). This CDR3 spans 15 amino acids. Germline V gives CDR1 SGHRS, CDR2 YFSETQ. V lost 4 bases and J lost 1, with 13 bases in between.

The genes are TRBV5-6 and TRBJ2-7; D possibly corresponds to TRBD1 (6 bases). From germline, CDR1 is SGHDT and CDR2 YYEEEE. V lost 0 bases, J lost 3 bases, and 10 bases lay in between. The CDR3 loop spans 14 amino acids. For the CDR3, the DNA is TGTGCCAGCAGCTTGGCCCTGACAGGCTACGAGCAGTACTTC. Its protein product is CASSLALTGYEQYF.

CDR3 in amino acids: CASSLVPPGYGYTF. For the CDR3, the DNA is TGTGCCAGCAGCTTGGTTCCCCCGGGGTATGGCTACACCTTC. The gene calls are TRBV5-4 and TRBJ1-2, with unresolved D. There are 14 residues in the CDR3. The germline gives CDR1 SGHNT, CDR2 YYREEE (reference sequence). Trimming removed 0 bases from V and 5 bases from J, with 11 bases in between.